This TCR beta chain comes out of a study of early T cells in non-severe SARS-CoV-2 infection. This CDR3 comprises 14 residues. Germline V CDR1 and CDR2: DFQATT, SNEGSKA (reference sequence). J gave up 0 bases and V 3 bases, and 3 bases lay outside the gene matches. TCRdb reprocessed the 5' RACE reads via MiXCR and lists one record per CDR3 protein. The sample lists fewer than 65,000 distinct CDR3 sequences; approximately 10% were seen once. This material consisted of whole blood, taken at baseline. The receptor comes from an adult who was a healthcare worker with PCR-confirmed SARS-CoV-2 infection or an uninfected control (not recorded which). This chain joins TRBV20-1 and TRBJ1-1, with 8 nucleotides matching TRBD1. DNA for the CDR3: TGCAGTGCTAGCAGGGGGCAACTGAACACTGAAGCTTTCTTT. This gives the protein CSASRGQLNTEAFF.